The 19 T cell receptor beta chains presented below share a single source sample, sequenced in a study of T cells in Graves' hyperthyroidism and ophthalmopathy. Authors of the study amplified TCR beta CDR3 regions from RNA transcripts. TCR CDR3 regions were first amplified by RT-PCR with HTBI primers. TCRdb passed the multiplex PCR reads through MiXCR, listing each CDR3 protein once. The sample gives about 340,000 distinct CDR3 sequences, about 18% of which show up once; 45% to 55% is in the top ten. Material for sequencing was blood. The origin of the receptors is a woman aged 45-59 years with Graves' hyperthyroidism.

The chain recombines TRBV5-4 with TRBJ2-7; TRBD1 aligns across 10 bases. The V gene end was trimmed by 4 bases and the J gene end by 3 bases; junction bases not matched to a gene: 4. CDR1 SGHNT and CDR2 YYREEE come from the germline V gene (reference sequence). This CDR3 region has 14 residues. The CDR3 nucleotides are TGTGCCAGCAGCGGACGGGACAGGGGCTACGAGCAGTACGTC. Its protein is CASSGRDRGYEQYV.

The chain recombines TRBV4-1 with TRBJ2-2; D remains unclear. The CDR3 spans 17 residues. Trimming left V 1 base short and J 0 bases short, with 12 bases between. Germline V lookup: CDR1 MGHRA, CDR2 YSYEKL. The CDR3 sequence: CASSQVGSAANTGELFF. The DNA for the CDR3 is TGCGCCAGCAGCCAAGTCGGGTCGGCCGCGAACACCGGGGAGCTGTTTTTT.

The J gene is TRBJ2-7, the V gene TRBV13; TRBD1 matches at 7 bases. This CDR3 contains 16 residues. Per germline, CDR1 PRHDT and CDR2 FYEKMQ (reference sequence). With V trimmed by 2 bases and J by 2 bases, 9 bases remained unmatched. The CDR3 DNA follows: TGTGCCAGCAGCTTACATACAGGGGAATTGGCCTACGAGCAGTACTTC. Its translation: CASSLHTGELAYEQYF.

The rearrangement links TRBV7-8 to TRBJ2-5; D gene unclear. The CDR3 totals 13 residues. Trimming took off 1 base at V and 3 bases at J, with 6 bases between the two ends. Germline assignment: CDR1 SGHVS and CDR2 FQNEAQ. The CDR3 nucleotides are TGTGCCAGCAGCTTAGGTGTAAAAGAGACCCAGTACTTC. Protein sequence: CASSLGVKETQYF. The whole variable domain, remainder taken from reference TRBV7-8 and TRBJ2-5, is GAGVSQSPRYKVAKRGQDVALRCDPISGHVSLFWYQQALGQGPEFLTYFQNEAQLDKSGLPSDRFFAERPEGSVSTLKIQRTQQEDSAVYLCASSLGVKETQYFGPGTRLLVL.

This clonotype has ten or more counts. J is TRBJ2-7 and V is TRBV6-1; D is possibly TRBD1 (5 bases). Trimming stripped 6 bases from V and 4 bases from J, with 13 bases between. In germline, CDR1 is MNHNS, CDR2 SASEGT. CDR3 length: 13 amino acids. The CDR3 region is CASSADTFYEQYV. CDR3 nucleotides: TGTGCCAGCAGCGCGGACACGTTTTACGAGCAGTACGTC.

The rearrangement joins TRBV6-1 to TRBJ1-1; D gene ambiguous. This CDR3 region has 14 residues. The germline V gene has CDR1 MNHNS and CDR2 SASEGT. The V gene lost 7 bases and the J gene lost 1 base, with 13 bases spanning the gap. The CDR3 bases are TGTGCCAGCATCCCAAGTATCCGGAACACTGAAGCTTTCTTT. Translation gives CASIPSIRNTEAFF.

There are a few counts of this clonotype. The rearrangement joins TRBV12-3 or TRBV12-4 to TRBJ1-4, with 8 nucleotides matching TRBD1. V trimming: 6 bases; J trimming: 4 bases; junction bases outside the gene matches: 7. This CDR3 has 15 amino acids. In DNA form, the CDR3 reads TGTGCCAGCAGCCCGACAGGGGATTATAATGAAAAACTGTTTTTT. It yields the protein CASSPTGDYNEKLFF.

This sequence joins TRBV2 and TRBJ1-6, with D hard to call. In germline, CDR1 is SNHLY, CDR2 FYNNEI. CDR3 length equals 15 residues. The V gene lost 5 bases and the J gene lost 5 bases, with 13 bases spanning the gap. The CDR3 sequence is CASSPQGTNNSPLHF. The CDR3 region has the DNA TGTGCCAGCAGTCCCCAAGGAACCAATAATTCACCCCTCCACTTT.

The chain is built from TRBV2 and TRBJ2-1, with D hard to call. The V end lost 3 bases, the J end lost 14 bases, and 14 bases lay between the germline ends. There are 12 residues in the CDR3. CDR1 and CDR2 from the germline V gene are SNHLY and FYNNEI. The CDR3 DNA sequence: TGTGCCAGCAGTGATTTCGGGTCCACGGAGTTCTTC. It codes for CASSDFGSTEFF.

The chain has TRBV6-2 or TRBV6-3 and TRBJ2-2; weak D call: TRBD2 (6 bases). V lost 8 bases and J 5 bases, leaving 18 bases between the germline ends. Germline CDR1 is MNHEY and CDR2 is SVGEGT. The CDR3 runs to 15 residues. In DNA, the CDR3 is TGTGCCAGCGGGACTTTGGCCCCGAGGACCGGGGAGCTGTTTTTT. Its translation is CASGTLAPRTGELFF.

Ten or more counts support this clonotype. This chain joins TRBV11-2 and TRBJ2-7; D is possibly TRBD2 (6 bases). Trimming pared 1 base from V and 4 bases from J, leaving 11 bases between. The CDR3 is made up of 14 amino acids. CDR1 and CDR2 (germline): SGHAT, FQNNGV. The CDR3 DNA reads TGTGCCAGCAGCTTAGGGTCTAGCGTATACGAGCAGTACGTC. It is translated as CASSLGSSVYEQYV.

This clonotype was seen only a few times. The chain uses TRBV19 and TRBJ2-2; TRBD2 matches 9 bases. Trimming cost V 6 bases and J 8 bases; bases outside gene matches: 10. The CDR3 is 15 residues long. Germline V CDR1 and CDR2: LNHDA, SQIVND (reference sequence). The CDR3 protein is CASRGLASSLGELFF. CDR3 nucleotide sequence: TGTGCCAGTAGAGGACTAGCGTCCTCGCTTGGGGAGCTGTTTTTT. The whole variable domain, remainder taken from reference TRBV19 and TRBJ2-2, is DGGITQSPKYLFRKEGQNVTLSCEQNLNHDAMYWYRQDPGQGLRLIYYSQIVNDFQKGDIAEGYSVSREKKESFPLTVTSAQKNPTAFYLCASRGLASSLGELFFGEGSRLTVL.

The chain combines TRBV30 with TRBJ2-5, with a weak D call TRBD2 (6 bases). The ends were cut back, 3 bases at V and 2 bases at J, with 10 bases in the middle. Germline lookup yields CDR1 GTSNPN and CDR2 SVGIG (reference sequence). This CDR3 has 13 amino acids. CDR3 sequence (DNA): TGTGCCTGGAGCGGGGGAGCTCAAGAGACCCAGTACTTC. Translated: CAWSGGAQETQYF. The variable domain in full, with the rest retrieved from reference TRBV30 and TRBJ2-5, is SQTIHQWPATLVQPVGSPLSLECTVEGTSNPNLYWYRQAAGRGLQLLFYSVGIGQISSEVPQNLSASRPQDRQFILSSKKLLLSDSGFYLCAWSGGAQETQYFGPGTRLLVL.

CDR3 DNA: TGTGCCAGCAGTTTGACTAGCGGGGGGGCTCACTCCTACAATGAGCAGTTCTTC. Translated, it gives CASSLTSGGAHSYNEQFF. The chain employs TRBV27 and TRBJ2-1; 14 nucleotides match TRBD2. After removal of 3 bases from V and 0 bases from J, the junction contained 4 bases not matched to a gene. Germline lookup yields CDR1 MNHEY and CDR2 SMNVEV (reference sequence). This CDR3 comprises 18 residues.

About this clonotype itself: A much larger clone differs by one base, so this may be a read error. The V and J genes are TRBV12-3 or TRBV12-4 and TRBJ2-2; 10 bases fit TRBD2. There are 17 residues in the CDR3. CDR3 in amino acids: CASSLLAGAPGTGALFF. CDR3 nucleotides: TGTGCCAGCAGTTTACTAGCGGGGGCCCCGGGAACCGGGGCGCTGTTTTTT.

This clonotype was found many times. The V and J genes are TRBV6-1 and TRBJ1-2; a possible D gene is TRBD1 (5 bases). CDR3 length equals 14 residues. Germline-derived CDR1 and CDR2 are MNHNS and SASEGT. The ends were cut back, 5 bases at V and 8 bases at J, with 18 bases in the middle. As DNA, the CDR3 is TGTGCCAGCAGTCCCGCCGGACAAGCTCGGGGCTACACCTTC. Protein: CASSPAGQARGYTF.

The chain uses TRBV3-1 and TRBJ2-7; TRBD2 aligns across 14 bases. Germline V gene lookup returns CDR1 LGHDT and CDR2 YNNKEL (reference sequence). The CDR3 spans 17 residues. Trimming removed 1 base from V and 5 bases from J; junction bases left unmatched: 7. CDR3 in amino acids: CASSQAWGLAGDHEQYF. The DNA of the CDR3 is TGTGCCAGCAGCCAAGCTTGGGGACTAGCGGGAGACCACGAGCAGTACTTC.

V usage is TRBV4-1 and J usage is TRBJ1-2; D remains unclear. The CDR3 totals 15 residues. Trimming pared 0 bases from V and 3 bases from J, leaving 11 bases between. Germline V gene lookup returns CDR1 MGHRA and CDR2 YSYEKL. The CDR3 loop is CASSQERAIYYGYTF. The CDR3 DNA is TGCGCCAGCAGCCAAGAGAGGGCTATCTACTATGGCTACACCTTC.

This clonotype was picked up many times. The rearrangement links TRBV28 to TRBJ1-4; 7 positions agree with TRBD1. CDR1 is MDHEN, CDR2 SYDVKM, per germline. CDR3 size: 15 residues. Germline trimming cut 4 bases from V and 2 bases from J; bases unmatched to any gene: 4. The CDR3: CASSSTGQTNEKLFF. The CDR3 DNA sequence: TGTGCCAGCAGTTCGACAGGGCAGACTAATGAAAAACTGTTTTTT.